The next 28 T cell receptor beta chains were all read from a single sample in a study of T cells in narcolepsy. Produced via immunoSEQ multiplex PCR; TCRdb's table is partial and in-frame only. The sample lists about 35,000 clones, around 80% seen once, with around 1% in the top ten. Specimen: memory (CD45RA-) CD4+ T cells from blood. The source of these receptors is a human donor in good health.

V and J are TRBV5-1 and TRBJ1-2; unclear D gene. Deletions cut 0 bases from V and 4 bases from J, with 13 bases between. In germline, CDR1 is SGHRS, CDR2 YFSETQ. The CDR3 has 15 amino acids. CDR3 nucleotide sequence: TGCGCCAGCAGCTTGGCCTTATACAGCAGCTATGGCTACACCTTC. It encodes CASSLALYSSYGYTF.

The V and J genes are TRBV7-3 and TRBJ2-1; D possibly corresponds to TRBD2 (6 bases). This CDR3 comprises 13 residues. CDR1 and CDR2 (germline): SGHTA, FQGTGA. The germline V and J ends were trimmed by 8 bases and 5 bases, with 13 bases remaining between them. The DNA for the CDR3 is TGTGCCAGCGGAGGCGGGGCCGACAATGAGCAGTTCTTC. As protein: CASGGGADNEQFF.

The chain joins TRBV4-3 to TRBJ2-1, with D unclear. The germline V gene encodes CDR1 LGHNA and CDR2 YSLEER. Trimming removed 0 bases at V and 5 bases at J, with 11 bases between. CDR3 size: 15 residues. CDR3 DNA sequence: TGCGCCAGCAGCCAAGATAGACTTCCCAACAATGAGCAGTTCTTC. Protein product: CASSQDRLPNNEQFF.

CDR3 in amino acids: CASRSTGGAEQYF. For the CDR3, the DNA is TGTGCCAGCAGATCGACAGGGGGCGCCGAGCAGTACTTC. The J gene is TRBJ2-7, the V gene TRBV7-2; TRBD1 matches at 10 bases. Germline loops: CDR1 SGHTA, CDR2 FQGNSA. V lost 6 bases to trimming and J lost 6 bases; unmatched junction nucleotides: 5. The CDR3 runs to 13 residues.

The rearrangement uses TRBV27 and TRBJ1-5; D gene ambiguous. The germline V gene encodes CDR1 MNHEY and CDR2 SMNVEV (reference sequence). Trimming removed 3 bases at V and 3 bases at J, with 15 bases between. This CDR3 is built from 16 residues. Here the CDR3 DNA reads TGTGCCAGCAGTTTGATCCAGGTGAGCCCCAATCAGCCCCAGCATTTT. This gives the protein CASSLIQVSPNQPQHF.

The chain couples TRBV30 to TRBJ1-1; possible D gene TRBD1, 6 bases. This CDR3 contains 14 residues. Germline V CDR1 and CDR2: GTSNPN, SVGIG (reference sequence). Trimming pared 5 bases from V and 3 bases from J, leaving 16 bases between. CDR3 region: CAWGPWTVHTEAFF. CDR3 DNA: TGTGCCTGGGGCCCCTGGACAGTTCACACTGAAGCTTTCTTT.

The gene calls are TRBV30 and TRBJ1-6; D possibly corresponds to TRBD1 (5 bases). V was clipped by 4 bases and J by 7 bases, with 17 bases between them. The CDR3 totals 15 residues. Per the germline V gene, CDR1 is GTSNPN and CDR2 is SVGIG (reference sequence). CDR3 sequence (DNA): TGTGCCTGGAAAAAATTAAATTCAGGGAATTCACCCCTCCACTTT. The encoded protein is CAWKKLNSGNSPLHF.

The table lists this clone with a few counts. The chain joins TRBV4-1 to TRBJ2-7; D is ambiguous. This CDR3 region has 14 residues. CDR1 and CDR2 (germline): MGHRA, YSYEKL. The V gene lost 0 bases and the J gene lost 3 bases, with 9 bases spanning the gap. The DNA of the CDR3 is TGCGCCAGCAGCCAAGAATGGGCAGACTACGAGCAGTACTTC. Translated: CASSQEWADYEQYF.

As for this clone: At one end, the junction sequence differs from germline, possibly due to a read error. The chain couples TRBV4-1 to TRBJ2-2, with D uncertain. The germline CDR1 and CDR2 sequences are MGHRA and YSYEKL. CDR3 size: 17 residues. For the CDR3, the DNA is TGCACCAGCAGCCAAGATAAGGCCAGGTCCCTCACCGGGGAGCTGTTTTTT. Protein product: CTSSQDKARSLTGELFF.

CDR3 in amino acids: CASSYRGLDTEAFF. CDR3 nucleotide sequence: TGTGCCAGCAGCTATAGGGGCCTGGACACTGAAGCTTTCTTT. The chain uses TRBV7-8 and TRBJ1-1, with a tentative D call TRBD1 (5 bases). Germline CDR1 and CDR2: SGHVS and FQNEAQ. Trimming took 4 bases from V and 3 from J, leaving 12 bases between them. This CDR3 region has 14 residues.

This sequence joins TRBV27 and TRBJ2-7; 9 bases fit TRBD1. This CDR3 is built from 15 residues. After removal of 5 bases from V and 5 bases from J, the junction contained 10 bases not matched to a gene. Germline V gene lookup returns CDR1 MNHEY and CDR2 SMNVEV (reference sequence). The DNA of the CDR3 is TGTGCCAGCAGTGTATTGGGACAGGGAATGGACGAGCAGTACTTC. Its protein product is CASSVLGQGMDEQYF.

CDR3 sequence: CASSTPGHKLETQYF. The CDR3 DNA sequence: TGTGCCAGCAGTACCCCGGGACACAAACTAGAGACCCAGTACTTC. The chain links TRBV28 to TRBJ2-5; tentative D call: TRBD1 (6 bases). Looked up from germline, CDR1 is MDHEN and CDR2 is SYDVKM. The CDR3 is 15 residues long. V lost 5 bases and J 4 bases, leaving 17 bases between the germline ends.

The chain combines TRBV14 with TRBJ2-3, with TRBD2 identical over 8 bases. Germline assignment: CDR1 SGHDN and CDR2 FVKESK. Germline trimming cut 2 bases from V and 2 bases from J; bases unmatched to any gene: 3. The CDR3 is 15 residues long. CDR3 in DNA: TGTGCCAGCAGCCAACAACTAGCGGCCACAGATACGCAGTATTTT. Translated, it gives CASSQQLAATDTQYF.

The chain has TRBV27 and TRBJ2-7; the match to TRBD2 covers 11 bases. V shed 2 bases, J shed 0 bases, and the junction held 6 bases outside the gene matches. Per the germline V gene, CDR1 is MNHEY and CDR2 is SMNVEV (reference sequence). CDR3 size: 17 residues. The CDR3 is CASSLVGLADNSYEQYF. The CDR3 bases are TGTGCCAGCAGTTTAGTGGGACTAGCGGATAACTCCTACGAGCAGTACTTC.

The V gene is TRBV5-4, the J gene TRBJ2-7; tentative D call: TRBD2 (5 bases). Trimming left V 0 bases short and J 4 bases short, with 8 bases between. The CDR3 is 13 residues long. Germline loops: CDR1 SGHNT, CDR2 YYREEE (reference sequence). CDR3 in amino acids: CASSLGTQYEQYF. The CDR3 nucleotides read TGTGCCAGCAGCTTGGGGACTCAATACGAGCAGTACTTC.

The chain joins TRBV7-3 to TRBJ2-3, with D possibly being TRBD2 (5 bases). The V end lost 2 bases, the J end lost 4 bases, and 7 bases lay between the germline ends. The CDR3 covers 13 residues. The germline CDR1 and CDR2 sequences are SGHTA and FQGTGA. The CDR3 sequence is CASSLVGADTQYF. The CDR3, as DNA: TGTGCCAGCAGCTTAGTGGGAGCAGATACGCAGTATTTT.

The chain is built from TRBV30 and TRBJ1-5; D is undetermined. V lost 2 bases to trimming and J lost 3 bases, with 8 bases between them. CDR3 size: 13 residues. In germline, CDR1 is GTSNPN, CDR2 SVGIG (reference sequence). The DNA for the CDR3 is TGTGCCTGGAGTCCGGCAGACAATCAGCCCCAGCATTTT. This codes for CAWSPADNQPQHF.

V usage is TRBV5-4 and J usage is TRBJ2-5; TRBD1 or TRBD2 may be the D gene (5 bases each). Germline loops: CDR1 SGHNT, CDR2 YYREEE (reference sequence). Deletions cut 2 bases from V and 11 bases from J, with 19 bases between. The CDR3 is 14 amino acids. The CDR3 sequence: CASSFEGLSWEQYF. The CDR3, as DNA: TGTGCCAGCAGCTTTGAGGGGCTCTCGTGGGAGCAGTACTTC.

In regard to this clone: The sample holds other DNA sequences that translate to the same CDR3. The chain recombines TRBV7-2 with TRBJ2-1, with TRBD2 matching over 8 bases. Per germline, CDR1 SGHTA and CDR2 FQGNSA. With 3 bases clipped from V and 1 base from J, the junction kept 5 bases outside the gene matches. The CDR3 consists of 16 residues. In nucleotides, the CDR3 is TGTGCCAGCAGCTTGGCCGGGACTAGTTCCTACAATGAGCAGTTCTTC. Amino acids: CASSLAGTSSYNEQFF.

This clone appeared a few times. This chain uses TRBV6-1 with TRBJ2-7; no reliable D call. Per germline, CDR1 MNHNS and CDR2 SASEGT. V lost 4 bases and J lost 6, with 10 bases in between. The length of the CDR3 is 12 residues. In nucleotides, the CDR3 is TGTGCCAGCAGTGCAACGAGGAGCGAGCAGTACTTC. This gives the protein CASSATRSEQYF.

The V gene is TRBV7-6, the J gene TRBJ2-6; D gene unclear. CDR3 length equals 14 residues. Germline V lookup: CDR1 SGHVS, CDR2 FNYEAQ. Trimming shortened V by 10 bases and J by 3 bases, and 13 bases separated the two germline ends. The CDR3 sequence is CATAGFGGANVLTF. CDR3 DNA sequence: TGTGCCACCGCAGGATTCGGTGGGGCCAACGTCCTGACTTTC.

The genes are TRBV13 and TRBJ2-2; the D gene could be TRBD1 or TRBD2 (6 bases each). The CDR3 is made up of 17 amino acids. V lost 3 bases and J 0 bases, leaving 14 bases between the germline ends. The germline CDR1 and CDR2 sequences are PRHDT and FYEKMQ (reference sequence). DNA of the CDR3: TGTGCCAGCAGCTTCAGGAGGGGGGCTTCGAACACCGGGGAGCTGTTTTTT. Its protein is CASSFRRGASNTGELFF.

The chain couples TRBV7-8 to TRBJ2-5; D is ambiguous. This CDR3 comprises 11 residues. The V gene's germline CDR1 is SGHVS and CDR2 FQNEAQ. V was pared by 5 bases and J by 7 bases, with 8 bases between. CDR3 sequence: CASSDFGTQYF. The CDR3 DNA is TGTGCCAGCAGCGATTTTGGGACCCAGTACTTC.

This clone was counted a few times. The chain joins TRBV5-1 to TRBJ2-7; TRBD2 matches at 7 bases. Germline CDR1 SGHRS, CDR2 YFSETQ. The J segment lost 4 bases and the V segment lost 4 bases, leaving 5 bases of the junction unmatched. The CDR3 spans 13 residues. The CDR3 coding sequence is TGCGCCAGCAGCCCCCGGACTAGTTACGAGCAGTACTTC. The encoded protein is CASSPRTSYEQYF.

This chain connects TRBV20-1 to TRBJ1-4; no reliable D call. The germline CDR1 and CDR2 sequences are DFQATT and SNEGSKA (reference sequence). V lost 5 bases and J lost 16, with 17 bases in between. CDR3 size: 11 residues. The CDR3 region is CSARRSEVSFF. CDR3 sequence (DNA): TGCAGTGCTCGTCGGTCGGAAGTTTCGTTTTTT.

The genes are TRBV9 and TRBJ1-6, with D unclear. V dropped 3 bases and J dropped 7 bases, with 14 bases sitting between them. Germline values: CDR1 SGDLS, CDR2 YYNGEE. The CDR3 extends over 15 amino acids. The CDR3 region has the DNA TGTGCCAGCAGCGCGGACGTTACACAAAATTCACCCCTCCACTTT. This encodes CASSADVTQNSPLHF. The variable domain in full, completed from reference TRBV9 and TRBJ1-6, reads DSGVTQTPKHLITATGQRVTLRCSPRSGDLSVYWYQQSLDQGLQFLIQYYNGEERAKGNILERFSAQQFPDLHSELNLSSLELGDSALYFCASSADVTQNSPLHFGNGTRLTVT.

This rearrangement joins TRBV7-2 to TRBJ1-2; 8 bases agree with TRBD1. V dropped 2 bases and J dropped 8; count of bases not matched to a gene: 4. The CDR3 loop spans 13 amino acids. Germline CDR1 and CDR2: SGHTA and FQGNSA. The CDR3 DNA is TGTGCCAGCAGCTTACGGGGACAGGCCGGCTACACCTTC. Protein sequence: CASSLRGQAGYTF. The variable domain in full, with the rest retrieved from reference TRBV7-2 and TRBJ1-2, is GAGVSQSPSNKVTEKGKDVELRCDPISGHTALYWYRQSLGQGLEFLIYFQGNSAPDKSGLPSDRFSAERTGGSVSTLTIQRTQQEDSAVYLCASSLRGQAGYTFGSGTRLTVV.

This sequence joins TRBV19 and TRBJ2-1, with 8 positions matching TRBD1. The CDR3 is 16 residues long. V shed 4 bases and J 1 base; nucleotides not matched to a gene: 6. Germline V gives CDR1 LNHDA, CDR2 SQIVND (reference sequence). This CDR3 reads CASSTTRDRSYNEQFF. In DNA, the CDR3 is TGTGCCAGTAGTACGACCCGGGACAGGTCCTACAATGAGCAGTTCTTC.